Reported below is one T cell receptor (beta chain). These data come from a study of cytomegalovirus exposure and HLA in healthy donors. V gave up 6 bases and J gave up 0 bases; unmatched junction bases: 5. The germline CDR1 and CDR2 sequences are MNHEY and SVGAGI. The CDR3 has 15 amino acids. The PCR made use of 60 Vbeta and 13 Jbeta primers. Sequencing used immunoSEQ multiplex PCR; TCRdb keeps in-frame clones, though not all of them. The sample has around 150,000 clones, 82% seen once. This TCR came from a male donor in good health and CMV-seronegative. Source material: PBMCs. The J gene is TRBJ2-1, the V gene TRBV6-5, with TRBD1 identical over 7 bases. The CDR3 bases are TGTGCCAGCAGCCCGGACAGGAGCTCCTACAATGAGCAGTTCTTC. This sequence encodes CASSPDRSSYNEQFF.